What follows are 24 T cell receptor beta chains derived from one specimen sequenced in a study of shared clonotypes between healthy human individuals. Sequencing used immunoSEQ multiplex PCR; TCRdb keeps in-frame clones, though not all of them. The top ten hold under 15% of the sample, which has approximately 480,000 clones, 60% to 80% seen once. The sample comprised PBMCs. These receptors were collected from a woman in her forties in good health. Some clones in this sample may be carry-over from other donors' samples.

The rearrangement links TRBV7-9 to TRBJ2-1, with 8 nucleotides matching TRBD1. V lost 0 bases, J lost 7 bases, and 5 bases stayed unmatched. CDR1 is SEHNR, CDR2 FQNEAQ, per germline (reference sequence). This CDR3 contains 15 residues. The CDR3 protein is CASSLAGTGGNEQFF. For the CDR3, the DNA is TGTGCCAGCAGCTTAGCGGGCACAGGGGGAAATGAGCAGTTCTTC. The full variable domain, in which reference TRBV7-9 and TRBJ2-1 provide the parts outside the CDR3, is DTGVSQNPRHKITKRGQNVTFRCDPISEHNRLYWYRQTLGQGPEFLTYFQNEAQLEKSRLLSDRFSAERPKGSFSTLEIQRTEQGDSAMYLCASSLAGTGGNEQFFGPGTRLTVL.

The chain joins TRBV28 to TRBJ2-3; 10 bases agree with TRBD2. V dropped 10 bases and J dropped 4; count of bases not matched to a gene: 11. Germline lookup yields CDR1 MDHEN and CDR2 SYDVKM. CDR3 length: 15 amino acids. The CDR3: CAIRTGTSEADTQYF. CDR3 nucleotide sequence: TGTGCCATTAGAACCGGGACTAGCGAGGCAGATACGCAGTATTTT.

The chain has TRBV5-1 and TRBJ2-1; 7 nucleotides align to TRBD2. CDR1 is SGHRS and CDR2 is YFSETQ in the germline V gene. J gave up 3 bases and V 0 bases, and 6 bases lay outside the gene matches. The CDR3 is 16 amino acids. DNA of the CDR3: TGCGCCAGCAGCTTGGCTGGCGGGGGAATCTACAATGAGCAGTTCTTC. Translated, it gives CASSLAGGGIYNEQFF.

The J gene is TRBJ1-3, the V gene TRBV7-2, with a possible D match to TRBD1 (6 bases). The V end lost 5 bases, the J end lost 4 bases, and 9 bases lay between the germline ends. This CDR3 spans 13 amino acids. CDR1 is SGHTA, CDR2 FQGNSA, per germline. In nucleotides, the CDR3 is TGTGCCAGCAGCACAGGGCTCGGAAACACCATATATTTT. As protein: CASSTGLGNTIYF.

V is TRBV10-2 and J is TRBJ2-5; possibly TRBD1 or TRBD2 for D (5 bases each). V was pared by 5 bases and J by 5 bases, with 15 bases between. In germline, CDR1 is WSHSY, CDR2 SAAADI. The CDR3 is 14 amino acids. CDR3 bases: TGCGCCAGCAGTTGGGGGAGAGGGGTCGAGACCCAGTACTTC. Translation: CASSWGRGVETQYF.

Comment on this clone: One end of the junction is discordant with germline, which a read error may explain. The rearrangement joins TRBV29-1 to TRBJ2-1; 10 positions match TRBD2. The CDR3 is made up of 14 amino acids. Germline V gene sequence: CDR1 SQVTM, CDR2 ANQGSEA. The CDR3 sequence: CSVRRRLAGDQLLF. The CDR3 DNA reads as TGCAGCGTCCGGCGGCGGCTAGCGGGAGATCAACTGCTCTTC.

This chain links TRBV28 with TRBJ2-1, with a weak D call TRBD2 (6 bases). Looked up from germline, CDR1 is MDHEN and CDR2 is SYDVKM. Deletions cut 2 bases from V and 3 bases from J, with 11 bases between. CDR3 length equals 15 residues. In DNA form, the CDR3 reads TGTGCCAGCAGTTTAGGCGGGACCAACTACAATGAGCAGTTCTTC. This encodes CASSLGGTNYNEQFF.

In its sample, this clone was seen many times. The chain recombines TRBV5-4 with TRBJ2-3, with D perhaps matching TRBD2 (5 bases). The CDR3 is 15 amino acids. Looked up from germline, CDR1 is SGHNT and CDR2 is YYREEE (reference sequence). The V end was cut by 0 bases, the J end by 4 bases, with 12 bases between. The CDR3 nucleotides are TGTGCCAGCAGCTTGGCCCCCGGGAACTCAGATACGCAGTATTTT. Its protein is CASSLAPGNSDTQYF.

The chain links TRBV30 to TRBJ1-5, with D tentatively TRBD1 (6 bases). The germline gives CDR1 GTSNPN, CDR2 SVGIG (reference sequence). The CDR3 length is 12 residues. V was pared by 0 bases and J by 15 bases, with 15 bases between. CDR3 sequence: CAWSVTPRGLHF. CDR3 bases: TGTGCCTGGAGTGTAACCCCGAGGGGGTTGCATTTT.

V and J are TRBV13 and TRBJ2-3; TRBD1 agrees at 9 bases. Germline values: CDR1 PRHDT, CDR2 FYEKMQ (reference sequence). This CDR3 has 15 amino acids. The V and J ends lost 5 bases and 4 bases, in that order; junction bases with no gene match: 7. CDR3 residues: CASSPRDRASDTQYF. CDR3 nucleotide sequence: TGTGCCAGCAGCCCCCGGGACAGGGCCTCAGATACGCAGTATTTT.

The chain links TRBV12-5 to TRBJ1-2; unclear D gene. Trimming shortened V by 9 bases and J by 0 bases, and 8 bases separated the two germline ends. The germline V gene has CDR1 LGHNT and CDR2 FRNRAP. The CDR3 sequence is 12 residues long. CDR3 in amino acids: CARNRANYGYTF. The CDR3, as DNA: TGTGCTAGAAACAGAGCTAACTATGGCTACACCTTC.

The chain combines TRBV30 with TRBJ2-1, with 7 bases aligning to TRBD2. This CDR3 has 11 residues. With 3 bases clipped from V and 10 bases from J, the junction kept 3 bases outside the gene matches. Per germline, CDR1 GTSNPN and CDR2 SVGIG (reference sequence). The CDR3 reads CAWRTAGEQFF. The CDR3 nucleotides are TGTGCCTGGAGAACAGCGGGGGAGCAGTTCTTC.

The V call is TRBV30, the J call TRBJ2-5; D is undetermined. The CDR3 runs to 13 residues. Germline V gene lookup returns CDR1 GTSNPN and CDR2 SVGIG (reference sequence). Between the trimmed V and J ends, which lost 2 bases and 5 bases, there was a span of 12 bases. CDR3 bases: TGTGCCTGGAGTCATAGGGTCCGGGAGACCCAGTACTTC. Encoded protein: CAWSHRVRETQYF.

The table lists this clone with a few counts. The V gene is TRBV30, the J gene TRBJ1-1; 8 nucleotides line up with TRBD1. The CDR3 runs to 13 residues. The ends lost 7 bases at V and 3 bases at J; junction bases unmatched: 7. The germline V gene encodes CDR1 GTSNPN and CDR2 SVGIG (reference sequence). CDR3 nucleotide sequence: TGTGCCTCTCGACCGGACAGGGACACTGAAGCTTTCTTT. Translation gives CASRPDRDTEAFF.

The genes are TRBV29-1 and TRBJ2-3; no clear D gene. The germline V gene has CDR1 SQVTM and CDR2 ANQGSEA. The V end lost 5 bases, the J end lost 2 bases, and 17 bases lay between the germline ends. The CDR3 extends over 15 amino acids. The CDR3 here is CSVMLPSSNTDTQYF. The CDR3 DNA reads TGCAGCGTTATGTTACCCTCATCTAACACAGATACGCAGTATTTT.

CDR3 sequence: CASSLGPGLGYTF. The CDR3, as DNA: TGTGCCAGCAGTTTGGGGCCAGGTTTAGGCTACACCTTC. The V call is TRBV28, the J call TRBJ1-2, with D possibly matching TRBD1 (5 bases). CDR1 is MDHEN and CDR2 is SYDVKM in the germline V gene. This CDR3 is 13 amino acids long. V was pared by 3 bases and J by 8 bases, with 13 bases between.

J is TRBJ2-2 and V is TRBV5-6; D not certain. Germline V lookup: CDR1 SGHDT, CDR2 YYEEEE. CDR3 size: 14 residues. V dropped 2 bases and J dropped 1 base, with 6 bases sitting between them. CDR3 sequence (DNA): TGTGCCAGCAGCTTTTTAGAGAACACCGGGGAGCTGTTTTTT. Protein sequence: CASSFLENTGELFF.

This clone came up once. The J gene is TRBJ2-5, the V gene TRBV11-3; D not certain. The CDR3 is made up of 12 amino acids. The V end lost 5 bases, the J end lost 5 bases, and 9 bases lay between the germline ends. In germline, CDR1 is SGHNT, CDR2 YENEEA. For the CDR3, the DNA is TGTGCCAGCAGCGCGACCGGTGAGACCCAGTACTTC. Translation: CASSATGETQYF.

The rearrangement links TRBV5-5 to TRBJ2-5, with D possibly being TRBD1 or TRBD2 (5 bases each). From germline, CDR1 is SGHKS and CDR2 YYEKEE (reference sequence). V dropped 1 base and J dropped 4 bases, with 8 bases sitting between them. There are 13 residues in the CDR3. The CDR3 DNA sequence: TGTGCCAGCAGCTTGTATGGGGGAGAGACCCAGTACTTC. It is translated as CASSLYGGETQYF.

The chain is built from TRBV29-1 and TRBJ1-2; D call uncertain. CDR3 length equals 10 residues. V lost 7 bases, J lost 8 bases, and 11 bases lay in between. Germline V gene sequence: CDR1 SQVTM, CDR2 ANQGSEA. The CDR3 nucleotides are TGCAGCGCCGGACTGGAAGGCTACACCTTC. Translating it yields CSAGLEGYTF.

The chain employs TRBV23-1 and TRBJ2-1; TRBD2 might be the D (5 bases). TRBV23-1 belongs to the ORF category, with a function that is uncertain. This CDR3 has 14 amino acids. V lost 3 bases to trimming and J lost 7 bases, with 13 bases between them. The CDR3: CASSHPDGENEQFF. The CDR3 coding sequence is TGCGCCAGCAGTCATCCCGATGGGGAGAATGAGCAGTTCTTC.

With respect to this clone: This probably arose from a read error, given a far larger clone one base away. The chain links TRBV7-9 to TRBJ2-7; no definite D call. CDR1 and CDR2 from the germline V gene are SEHNR and FQNEAQ (reference sequence). V lost 5 bases and J 9 bases, leaving 17 bases between the germline ends. CDR3 length: 13 amino acids. CDR3 amino acids: CASSPQVGHGQYF. DNA of the CDR3: TGTGCCAGCAGCCCCCAGGTGGGTCACGGGCAGTACTTC.

The chain employs TRBV6-1 and TRBJ2-7; D gene uncertain. Germline CDR1 is MNHNS and CDR2 is SASEGT. Trimming took off 2 bases at V and 2 bases at J, with 10 bases between the two ends. This CDR3 contains 14 residues. The CDR3, as DNA: TGTGCCAGCAGTGAATTCATACCGGCCTACGAGCAGTACTTC. Protein product: CASSEFIPAYEQYF.

The gene calls are TRBV7-2 and TRBJ2-3, with 10 bases that match TRBD2. Germline CDR1 reads SGHTA; CDR2 reads FQGNSA. The ends lost 5 bases at V and 2 bases at J; junction bases unmatched: 4. This CDR3 contains 15 residues. The CDR3 sequence: CASSMGLAFTDTQYF. CDR3 DNA sequence: TGTGCCAGCAGCATGGGACTAGCGTTCACAGATACGCAGTATTTT.